This entry lists 5 T cell receptor beta chains sequenced from one sample in a study of cytomegalovirus exposure and HLA in healthy donors. This PCR relied on a set of 60 Vbeta primers and 13 Jbeta primers. TCRdb's copy holds only in-frame clones and misses some; the assay was immunoSEQ multiplex PCR. The repertoire holds about 180,000 clones, with roughly 80% as singletons. Sample: PBMCs. The receptors derive from a woman aged 45-65 years in good health and CMV-seronegative.

V and J are TRBV2 and TRBJ2-3; 7 positions match TRBD2. This CDR3 is 15 amino acids long. V shed 6 bases, J shed 4 bases, and the junction held 10 bases outside the gene matches. Germline V lookup: CDR1 SNHLY, CDR2 FYNNEI. CDR3 region: CASSKLAGVPDTQYF. The CDR3 DNA is TGTGCCAGCAGCAAACTGGCGGGAGTTCCAGATACGCAGTATTTT.

This chain joins TRBV11-2 and TRBJ2-6; 7 positions agree with TRBD2. Germline V gene lookup returns CDR1 SGHAT and CDR2 FQNNGV. The CDR3 length is 19 residues. Trimming at V came to 5 bases and at J to 0 bases, leaving 13 bases not matched to a gene. Here the CDR3 DNA reads TGTGCCAGCAGCGCTATAAGCGGGGCCCGACCCTCTGGGGCCAACGTCCTGACTTTC. It codes for CASSAISGARPSGANVLTF.

The rearrangement links TRBV10-1 to TRBJ1-5; 8 nucleotides line up with TRBD1. The junction had 12 bases not matched to a gene; V was cut back by 7 bases and J by 4 bases. The CDR3 totals 16 residues. Germline CDR1 and CDR2: WNHNN and SYGVQD (reference sequence). The CDR3 loop reads CASTRDRPPLNQPQHF. The CDR3 DNA reads TGCGCCAGCACCCGGGACAGGCCCCCTTTGAATCAGCCCCAGCATTTT.

This rearrangement joins TRBV28 to TRBJ1-1; D gene ambiguous. The CDR3 consists of 12 residues. In germline, CDR1 is MDHEN, CDR2 SYDVKM. The V and J ends lost 7 bases and 1 base respectively, with 7 bases between them. In DNA, the CDR3 is TGTGCCAGCACCCACTCGAACACTGAAGCTTTCTTT. Translating gives CASTHSNTEAFF.

This clone was seen only a few times. The chain couples TRBV5-4 to TRBJ1-3; weak D call: TRBD1 (6 bases). The germline V gene encodes CDR1 SGHNT and CDR2 YYREEE (reference sequence). The CDR3 runs 16 residues. The V end lost 3 bases, the J end lost 0 bases, and 13 bases lay between the germline ends. CDR3 in amino acids: CASSWGGASSGNTIYF. The CDR3 DNA sequence: TGTGCCAGCAGCTGGGGGGGGGCGAGCTCTGGAAACACCATATATTTT.